This TCR beta chain was sequenced for a study of OX40 agonist ivuxolimab in advanced cancers. Notes on the research overall: Ivuxolimab was a fully human IgG2 agonistic monoclonal antibody targeting the costimulatory receptor OX40 (CD134). Intravenous ivuxolimab was administered to patients every 2 weeks at six dose levels: 0.01, 0.1, 0.3, 1.5, 3 and 10 mg/kg. Of the roughly 53 patients in dose escalation, about 20 had hepatocellular carcinoma, about 15 had melanoma, 9 had renal cell carcinoma and 9 had head and neck cancer. In the dose-escalation cohort, more than 80% of patients were male, and the mean age was around 60 years with a range of roughly 20 to 79. Patients were allowed to have had prior anti-PD-1, anti-PD-L1 or anti-CTLA-4 therapy, and approximately 40% of the dose-escalation patients had been treated with checkpoint inhibitors. Partial responses occurred in three dose-escalation patients, of whom one had hepatocellular carcinoma and two had cutaneous melanoma. Peripheral TCRbeta sequencing was intended to test whether TCR sequence diversity was altered and clonal T-cell expansion was caused by ivuxolimab. The monotherapy dose-escalation portion (N of about 52 patients) of the phase I ivuxolimab trial is reported in the paper.

For sequencing of the TCRbeta CDR3 region, genomic DNA was extracted from the sorted cells. TCRbeta CDR3 regions were sequenced using the immunoSEQ Assay. TCRdb mirrors the immuneACCESS table, restricted to in-frame sequences. Some clones are absent from its copies; in checked studies, under half trace to an unresolved V gene, and the reason for the others is unknown. In all, the sample holds about 26,000 clones, and 76% of those were seen once. The ten most abundant clones make up about 15% of the sample. Patients with autoimmune disease history or receiving systemic immunosuppression were excluded from the trial. Peripheral blood for TCR sequencing was collected from all dose cohorts at baseline, on cycle 4 day 1, and on cycle 7 day 1. The samples were taken from a phase I, first-in-human, multicenter, open-label dose-escalation trial of ivuxolimab. Adults with locally advanced or metastatic head and neck squamous cell, hepatocellular, melanoma or renal cell carcinoma were enrolled in the trial. Before TCR sequencing, CD4+ and CD8+ T cells were separately sorted from peripheral blood.

In the case of this clone: Its antigen target is currently unknown. Base qualities are not provided; no much larger clone lies one nucleotide away.

Study-wide conclusions, independent of this receptor: In the 0.1-3.0 mg/kg groups, partial responders had among the lowest normalized peripheral clonal expansion, particularly in CD8+ T cells. At doses of 0.1 to 3.0 mg/kg, clonal expansion of both CD4+ and CD8+ blood T cells was observed from baseline to week 6. Low levels of normalized T-cell clonal expansion were also seen in some patients who did not respond. The antigen specificity of the clonally expanded peripheral T cells was not determined. After ivuxolimab, more expanded clones were found on average in CD8+ T cells than in CD4+ T cells.

CDR1 and CDR2 (SQVTM, ANQGSEA) derive from the germline V gene. V is pared back by 4 bases and J by 1 base, with 2 bases lying between the germline termini. Measured from the cysteine to the phenylalanine, the CDR3 is 11 residues long. This entry keeps only the CDR3 DNA: 33 bases, framed from base 1. The sequences come from CD4+ or CD8+ T cells sorted from blood, collected in a trial of the OX40 agonist ivuxolimab. Rearrangement joined TRBV29-1 to TRBJ1-5; the D gene is not confidently resolved. This clonotype originated in an adult with an advanced solid tumor such as melanoma, head and neck, liver or kidney cancer. The sequenced DNA is TGCAGCGTTGGCAGCAATCAGCCCCAGCATTTT. Its coded protein is CSVGSNQPQHF.